The T cell receptor (beta chain) described here comes from a study of control samples from healthy donors and cancer patients. This CDR3 is built from 12 residues. The V end lost 9 bases, the J end lost 2 bases, and 10 bases lay between the germline ends. Germline CDR1 is SGHNT and CDR2 is YYREEE (reference sequence). Profiling relied on immunoSEQ multiplex PCR, and the TCRdb table lists in-frame clones only, not all of them. In the table there are approximately 89,000 clones, over 75% of which are singletons. This receptor was taken from a man in his fifties or sixties in good health. V is TRBV5-4 and J is TRBJ2-3; no reliable D call. The specimen was blood. The CDR3 DNA is TGTGCCACCCGTCAAGACACAGATACGCAGTATTTT. Protein sequence: CATRQDTDTQYF.